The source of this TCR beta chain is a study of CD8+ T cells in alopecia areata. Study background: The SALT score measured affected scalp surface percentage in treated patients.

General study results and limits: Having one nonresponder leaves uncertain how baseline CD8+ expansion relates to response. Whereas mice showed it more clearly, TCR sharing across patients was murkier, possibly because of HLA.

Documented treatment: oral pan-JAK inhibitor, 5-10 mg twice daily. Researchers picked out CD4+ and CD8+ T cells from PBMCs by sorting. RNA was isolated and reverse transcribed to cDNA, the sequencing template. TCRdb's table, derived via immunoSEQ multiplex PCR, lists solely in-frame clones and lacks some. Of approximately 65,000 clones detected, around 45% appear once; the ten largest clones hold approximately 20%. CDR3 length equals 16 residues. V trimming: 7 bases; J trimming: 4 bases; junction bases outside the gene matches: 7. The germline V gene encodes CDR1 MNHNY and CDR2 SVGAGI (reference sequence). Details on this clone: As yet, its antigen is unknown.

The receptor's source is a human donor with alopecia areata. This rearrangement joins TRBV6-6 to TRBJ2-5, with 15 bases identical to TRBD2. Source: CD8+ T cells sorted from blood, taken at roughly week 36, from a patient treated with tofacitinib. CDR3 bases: TGTGCCAGCACTGGACTAGCGGGAGGGATCCCAGAGACCCAGTACTTC. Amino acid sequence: CASTGLAGGIPETQYF.